This is a list of T cell receptor beta chains from one sample in a study of T cell changes during pregnancy in multiple sclerosis. Generated by immunoSEQ multiplex PCR, the TCRdb table keeps only in-frame clones and is missing some. Of tens of thousands of clones in the sample, about 92% were seen once. This specimen was CD4+ T cells from peripheral blood mononuclear cells, taken before pregnancy. These receptors were taken from a female donor with multiple sclerosis, enrolled in a pregnancy study. CDR3s include the opening cysteine and the closing phenylalanine or tryptophan. The D gene is left open where the match is weak. Some rows have no size entry. The others give once, few or many, or a class for an expanded clone.

TRBJ1-4	NA	TRBV29-1	TRBD1	TGCAGCGTTGACACAGGGGCTAGTGAAAAACTGTTTTTT	CSVDTGASEKLFF
TRBJ2-7	NA	TRBV18	NA	TGTGCCAGCTCACCAGTGACCGGGACTCAACTCCCACACGAGCAGTACTTC	CASSPVTGTQLPHEQYF
TRBJ1-6	NA	TRBV6-5	NA	TGTGCCAGCAGCCGATCCCCCGCACAAGTCCCCCTCCACTTT	CASSRSPAQVPLHF
TRBJ2-3	NA	TRBV5-4	TRBD2	TGTGCCACCGCGGGAGGGCCAGGCACAGATACGCAGTATTTT	CATAGGPGTDTQYF
TRBJ2-7	NA	TRBV6-1	TRBD2	TGTGCCAGCAGTGAACAAAGTGGCGGGGGGGCCTCCGAGCAGTACTTC	CASSEQSGGGASEQYF
TRBJ1-1	NA	TRBV5-4	NA	TGTGCCAGCAGCCCGGGTCCCCTATCGAACACTGAAGCTTTCTTT	CASSPGPLSNTEAFF
TRBJ1-1	NA	TRBV30	NA	TGTGCCTGGAGTCCGACCAGGGACACTGAAGCTTTCTTT	CAWSPTRDTEAFF
TRBJ1-5	NA	TRBV19	NA	TGTGCCAGCAGTACAGGGCCCCAGCCCCAGCATTTT	CASSTGPQPQHF
TRBJ2-7	NA	TRBV29-1	NA	TGCAGCGTTGAAGTCGGTTCCTACGAGCAGTACTTC	CSVEVGSYEQYF
TRBJ2-4	NA	TRBV5-1	TRBD2	TGCGCCAGCAGCTTGGGGACTAGCGGGGTAAACATTCAGTACTTC	CASSLGTSGVNIQYF
TRBJ2-3	NA	TRBV6-1	NA	TGTGCCAGCAGTGGAGGACTGGGCACAGATACGCAGTATTTT	CASSGGLGTDTQYF
TRBJ2-3	NA	TRBV10-3	TRBD2	TGTGCCATCAGTCAACCCTTCCGGGGGGGCACAGATACGCAGTATTTT	CAISQPFRGGTDTQYF
TRBJ1-4	NA	TRBV28	NA	TGTGCCAGCAGCCCGAATGCCCCCCCTAGGCTGTTTTTT	CASSPNAPPRLFF
TRBJ1-2	NA	TRBV19	TRBD1	TGTGCCAGTAGTATCGATTGGGGGACAGGGTTCTACACCTTC	CASSIDWGTGFYTF
TRBJ1-5	NA	TRBV6-5	NA	TGTGCCAGCAGTGGGGGACTGCAAGATCAGCCCCAGCATTTT	CASSGGLQDQPQHF
TRBJ1-4	NA	TRBV19	NA	TGTGCCAGTAGTACCCAGGCTCGGGGTGAAAAACTGTTTTTT	CASSTQARGEKLFF
TRBJ2-1	NA	TRBV6-6	TRBD1	TGTGCCAGCAGTTACCTGACAGGGGGTGAGCAGTTCTTC	CASSYLTGGEQFF
TRBJ1-1	NA	TRBV7-2	TRBD1	TGTGCCAGCAGCTTAGGGCAGGACAGGAGACGGATAACTGAAGCTTTCTTT	CASSLGQDRRRITEAFF
TRBJ1-5	NA	TRBV5-6	NA	TGTGCCAGCAGCTCGGGACTGTATAGCAATCAGCCCCAGCATTTT	CASSSGLYSNQPQHF
TRBJ1-1	NA	TRBV6-5	NA	TGTGCCAGCAGTTACTTGGCTTTTACCATGAACACTGAAGCTTTCTTT	CASSYLAFTMNTEAFF
TRBJ2-7	NA	TRBV2	NA	TGTGCCAGCAGTGAAGGGGAGGGGGACCGCTACGAGCAGTACTTC	CASSEGEGDRYEQYF
TRBJ1-4	NA	TRBV25-1	NA	TGTGCCAGCAGTGAATTTGACAGTTTGGAAAAACTGTTTTTT	CASSEFDSLEKLFF
TRBJ1-2	NA	TRBV29-1	TRBD1	TGCAGCGTTGTAGGGGGCGGCTATGGCTACACCTTC	CSVVGGGYGYTF
TRBJ2-7	NA	TRBV21-1	NA	TGTGCCAGCACCATCGGGACTCTTAGCTCCTACGAGCAGTACTTC	CASTIGTLSSYEQYF
TRBJ1-2	once	TRBV15	NA	TGTGCCACCAGCAGAGAACGGGGAGTTGGCTACACCTTC	CATSRERGVGYTF
TRBJ1-1	NA	TRBV5-5	NA	TGTGCCAGCGGACCACCCGGCGACAGGCACCATGAAGCTTTCTTT	CASGPPGDRHHEAFF
TRBJ1-3	NA	TRBV4-2	TRBD1	TGTGCCAGCAGCTCTCCCGACAGGGAGAATGGAAACACCATATATTTT	CASSSPDRENGNTIYF
TRBJ2-3	NA	TRBV7-9	NA	TGTGCCAGCAGCTCAAGAGGGGGTAGCACAGATACGCAGTATTTT	CASSSRGGSTDTQYF
TRBJ2-5	NA	TRBV6-1	NA	TGTGCCAGCACCGTGGCCAGCCAAGAGACCCAGTACTTC	CASTVASQETQYF
TRBJ1-2	NA	TRBV6-1	NA	TGTGCCAGCAGTGGAGGGCCTAACTATGGCTACACCTTC	CASSGGPNYGYTF
TRBJ1-2	NA	TRBV6-1	NA	TGTGCCAGCAGGTGGGGGCGAGATGGCTACACCTTC	CASRWGRDGYTF
TRBJ1-2	once	TRBV19	NA	TGTGCCAGTAAGCCCCGGGACTATGGCTACACCTTC	CASKPRDYGYTF
TRBJ2-3	NA	TRBV6-5	TRBD2	TGTGCCAGCAGTTACGCGGGGGGTCTCGCAGATACGCAGTATTTT	CASSYAGGLADTQYF
TRBJ2-7	NA	TRBV28	TRBD2	TGTGCCAGCAGTTTTAGAGTAGCGGGTTACTACGAGCAGTACTTC	CASSFRVAGYYEQYF
TRBJ1-4	NA	TRBV18	TRBD1	TGTGCCAGCTCACCTTTCGTGGGGACAGTTAATGAAAAACTGTTTTTT	CASSPFVGTVNEKLFF